The TCR beta chain under discussion was sequenced for a study of CD8 T cells in ankylosing spondylitis. General observations from the study: Some of these motif variants have turned up before, in reports on reactive arthritis synovial fluid and blood.

TCRdb re-derived calls from the 5' RACE reads in MiXCR, one entry per CDR3 protein. The table shows 200,000 to 300,000 distinct CDR3 sequences, with approximately 9% occurring only once. Trimming at V came to 7 bases and at J to 2 bases, leaving 8 bases not matched to a gene. The CDR3 loop spans 15 amino acids. The germline V gene encodes CDR1 SEHNR and CDR2 FQNEAQ (reference sequence). This clonotype was counted at least ten times. What it recognizes is unknown. The receptor's source is a male donor with ankylosing spondylitis or in good health (not recorded which). This sequence joins TRBV7-9 and TRBJ2-1; 7 bases line up with TRBD1. The sequenced sample was blood, either unsorted or a sorted T cell fraction (not recorded which). In DNA, the CDR3 is TGTGCCAGCATTCCCAAAGACAGGGCCTACAATGAGCAGTTCTTC. As protein: CASIPKDRAYNEQFF.